Each of the 13 T cell receptor beta chains below was sequenced from the same sample in a study of cytomegalovirus exposure and HLA in healthy donors. With 60 Vbeta and 13 Jbeta primers, the PCR was carried out. Some clones are missing from TCRdb's copy, which holds only in-frame ones; the method was immunoSEQ multiplex PCR. Among some 110,000 clones listed, around three quarters were seen once. Sample: PBMCs. These receptors all stem from a woman aged 25-40 years in good health and CMV-seronegative.

V is TRBV30 and J is TRBJ1-4, with no clear D. Trimming left V 0 bases short and J 8 bases short, with 13 bases between. The CDR3 covers 14 residues. From germline, CDR1 is GTSNPN and CDR2 SVGIG (reference sequence). The CDR3 nucleotides read TGTGCCTGGAGTGTATGGGGAGTTCGGGAAAAACTGTTTTTT. This codes for CAWSVWGVREKLFF.

This clone was detected only once. V usage is TRBV5-5 and J usage is TRBJ1-2; 8 bases are a match to TRBD1. The germline gives CDR1 SGHKS, CDR2 YYEKEE (reference sequence). V shed 4 bases, J shed 7 bases, and the junction held 6 bases outside the gene matches. The CDR3 is made up of 13 amino acids. The CDR3 loop is CASSPDRVVGYTF. The CDR3 region has the DNA TGTGCCAGCAGCCCGGACAGGGTGGTTGGCTACACCTTC.

This chain connects TRBV6-1 to TRBJ1-2; 8 nucleotides align to TRBD1. This CDR3 has 13 amino acids. Germline values: CDR1 MNHNS, CDR2 SASEGT. V lost 7 bases to trimming and J lost 7 bases; unmatched junction nucleotides: 8. This CDR3 is CASTTDREGGYTF. Here the CDR3 DNA reads TGTGCCAGCACTACGGACAGGGAGGGTGGCTACACCTTC.

This clone was detected a few times. The CDR3 protein is CASSSGQRNTEAFF. Here the CDR3 DNA reads TGTGCCAGCAGTTCAGGACAGCGGAACACTGAAGCTTTCTTT. This rearrangement joins TRBV25-1 to TRBJ1-1; TRBD1 is a possible D gene (6 bases). This CDR3 is built from 14 residues. Trimming pared 5 bases from V and 1 base from J, leaving 11 bases between. The germline gives CDR1 MGHDK, CDR2 SYGVNS. The full variable domain, in which reference TRBV25-1 and TRBJ1-1 provide the parts outside the CDR3, is EADIYQTPRYLVIGTGKKITLECSQTMGHDKMYWYQQDPGMELHLIHYSYGVNSTEKGDLSSESTVSRIRTEHFPLTLESARPSHTSQYLCASSSGQRNTEAFFGQGTRLTVV.

The genes are TRBV7-2 and TRBJ2-5; TRBD1 matches 7 bases. V dropped 1 base and J dropped 5; count of bases not matched to a gene: 4. The CDR3 contains 14 residues. CDR1 SGHTA and CDR2 FQGNSA come from the germline V gene. The CDR3 protein is CASSLGQGSETQYF. In DNA form, the CDR3 reads TGTGCCAGCAGCTTAGGACAGGGTTCGGAGACCCAGTACTTC.

The chain joins TRBV4-3 to TRBJ2-1, with 9 bases lining up with TRBD2. There are 16 residues in the CDR3. Germline lookup yields CDR1 LGHNA and CDR2 YSLEER. The J segment lost 3 bases and the V segment lost 4 bases, leaving 7 bases of the junction unmatched. The CDR3 DNA reads as TGCGCCAGCAGCCCTGTAGCGGGGGCCGACTACAATGAGCAGTTCTTC. It is translated as CASSPVAGADYNEQFF.

The chain recombines TRBV2 with TRBJ1-4; the D gene is possibly TRBD1 (5 bases). This CDR3 is 15 amino acids long. Germline V gene sequence: CDR1 SNHLY, CDR2 FYNNEI. V was clipped by 2 bases and J by 5 bases, with 12 bases between them. CDR3 amino acids: CASSEPTELNEKLFF. Written as DNA, the CDR3 is TGTGCCAGCAGTGAACCGACAGAGCTAAATGAAAAACTGTTTTTT.

The rearrangement links TRBV7-2 to TRBJ2-7; D might be TRBD1 (6 bases). Germline V gene sequence: CDR1 SGHTA, CDR2 FQGNSA. With 2 bases removed from V and 2 bases from J, the gap between germline ends came to 10 bases. The CDR3 extends over 14 amino acids. CDR3 sequence: CASSLSQGTYEQYF. CDR3 DNA: TGTGCCAGCAGCTTATCACAGGGAACCTACGAGCAGTACTTC.

The V and J genes are TRBV5-1 and TRBJ1-2, with TRBD1 matching over 9 bases. The CDR3 spans 14 residues. Trimming took 4 bases from V and 7 from J; bases not matched to a gene: 8. Per the germline V gene, CDR1 is SGHRS and CDR2 is YFSETQ. CDR3 sequence reads: CASSGGDRESGYTF. The DNA of the CDR3 is TGCGCCAGCAGCGGGGGGGACAGGGAGAGTGGCTACACCTTC.

This clone appeared a single time. The chain is built from TRBV29-1 and TRBJ1-5; D might be TRBD1 (6 bases). The CDR3 totals 15 residues. In germline, CDR1 is SQVTM, CDR2 ANQGSEA. Trimming cost V 4 bases and J 6 bases, with 19 bases left between them. This CDR3 is CSVGWNRDPSQPQHF. The CDR3 bases are TGCAGCGTTGGGTGGAACAGGGACCCCAGTCAGCCCCAGCATTTT.

The chain combines TRBV21-1 with TRBJ2-2; the table's D gene call, TRBD1, was not cross checked with the DNA. TRBV21-1 is marked as a pseudogene. The CDR3 has 17 amino acids. The CDR3 nucleotides read TGTGCCAGCAGCGAAAAGGACAGGGGTGGGCCCACCGGGGAGCTGTTTTTT. Translation: CASSEKDRGGPTGELFF.

This chain uses TRBV10-2 with TRBJ2-5; D not resolved. The CDR3 is 13 amino acids. V gave up 4 bases and J gave up 1 base, with 7 bases separating them. Germline assignment: CDR1 WSHSY and CDR2 SAAADI. CDR3: CASSAASQETQYF. CDR3 in DNA: TGCGCCAGCAGTGCTGCCAGCCAAGAGACCCAGTACTTC.

This clone was detected once. DNA for the CDR3: TGTGCCTGGAGTTCGGGACAGGGGAAAAACATTCAGTACTTC. Translated, it gives CAWSSGQGKNIQYF. This chain links TRBV30 with TRBJ2-4; TRBD1 agrees at 10 bases. The CDR3 consists of 14 residues. V gave up 2 bases and J gave up 4 bases; unmatched junction bases: 2. Germline V gene lookup returns CDR1 GTSNPN and CDR2 SVGIG (reference sequence).